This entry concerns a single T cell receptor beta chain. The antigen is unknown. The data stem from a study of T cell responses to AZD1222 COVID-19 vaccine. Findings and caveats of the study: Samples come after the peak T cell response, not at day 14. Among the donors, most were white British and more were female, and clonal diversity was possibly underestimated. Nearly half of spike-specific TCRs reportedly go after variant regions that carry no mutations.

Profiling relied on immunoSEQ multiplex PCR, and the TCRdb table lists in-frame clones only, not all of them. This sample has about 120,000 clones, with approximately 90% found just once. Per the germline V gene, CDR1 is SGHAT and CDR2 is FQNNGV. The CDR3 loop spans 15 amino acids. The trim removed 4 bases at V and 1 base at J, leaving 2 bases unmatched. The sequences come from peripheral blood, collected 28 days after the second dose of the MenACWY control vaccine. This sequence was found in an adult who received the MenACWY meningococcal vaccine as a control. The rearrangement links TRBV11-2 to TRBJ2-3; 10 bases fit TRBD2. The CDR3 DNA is TGTGCCAGCAGCTCCACTAGCGGGGGCACAGATACGCAGTATTTT. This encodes CASSSTSGGTDTQYF.